This passage covers 3 T cell receptor beta chains from one sample sequenced in a study of T cells after somatic rescue of genetic block. Sequenced by immunoSEQ multiplex PCR; TCRdb stores in-frame clones only, minus some. Counted here are approximately 65,000 clones, 85% to 95% occurring once; the ten biggest clones make up 2.9%. Sample: peripheral blood mononuclear cells (PBMCs). The receptor source for this set is a man between 35 and 55 years old.

CDR3 coding DNA: TGTGCCAGCAGTCAAGGGGATTCTGGAAACACCATATATTTT. This codes for CASSQGDSGNTIYF. The chain has TRBV6-6 and TRBJ1-3; weak D call: TRBD1 (5 bases). Germline CDR1 is MNHNY and CDR2 is SVGAGI (reference sequence). Trimming stripped 5 bases from V and 1 base from J, with 9 bases between. This CDR3 has 14 residues.

The chain couples TRBV6-1 to TRBJ2-1; D possibly corresponds to TRBD2 (5 bases). CDR1 is MNHNS and CDR2 is SASEGT in the germline V gene. The germline V and J ends were trimmed by 2 bases and 7 bases, with 9 bases remaining between them. The CDR3 consists of 13 residues. This chain's CDR3 is CASSEYGENEQFF. CDR3 coding DNA: TGTGCCAGCAGTGAATATGGGGAGAATGAGCAGTTCTTC.

The chain is built from TRBV2 and TRBJ2-5, with D perhaps TRBD1 (5 bases). Germline-derived CDR1 and CDR2 are SNHLY and FYNNEI. CDR3 length: 14 residues. Trimming removed 7 bases at V and 7 bases at J, with 19 bases between. The DNA of the CDR3 is TGTGCCAGCACCGGCGGCCTGCCGCAGGGGACCCAGTACTTC. It yields the protein CASTGGLPQGTQYF.